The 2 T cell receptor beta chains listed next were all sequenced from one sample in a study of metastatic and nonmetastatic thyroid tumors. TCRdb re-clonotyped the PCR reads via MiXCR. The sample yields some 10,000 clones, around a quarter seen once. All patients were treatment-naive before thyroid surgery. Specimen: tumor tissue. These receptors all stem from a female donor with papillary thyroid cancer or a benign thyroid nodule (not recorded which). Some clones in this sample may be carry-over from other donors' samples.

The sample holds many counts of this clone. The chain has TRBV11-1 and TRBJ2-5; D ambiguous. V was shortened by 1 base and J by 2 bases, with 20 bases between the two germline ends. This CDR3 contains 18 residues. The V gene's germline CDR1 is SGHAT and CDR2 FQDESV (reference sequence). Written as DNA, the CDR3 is TGTGCCAGCAGCTTAGGGGGTCGTGGTCCTCGTAGACAAGAGACCCAGTACTTC. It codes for CASSLGGRGPRRQETQYF. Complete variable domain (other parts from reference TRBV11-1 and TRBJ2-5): EAEVAQSPRYKITEKSQAVAFWCDPISGHATLYWYRQILGQGPELLVQFQDESVVDDSQLPKDRFSAERLKGVDSTLKIQPAELGDSAMYLCASSLGGRGPRRQETQYFGPGTRLLVL.

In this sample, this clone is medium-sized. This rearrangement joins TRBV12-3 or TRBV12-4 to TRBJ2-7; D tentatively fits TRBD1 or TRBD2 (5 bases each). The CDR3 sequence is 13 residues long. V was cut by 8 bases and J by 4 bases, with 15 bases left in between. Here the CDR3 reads CASSVGGRYEQYF. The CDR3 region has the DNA TGTGCCAGCTCGGTTGGGGGTAGGTACGAGCAGTACTTC.